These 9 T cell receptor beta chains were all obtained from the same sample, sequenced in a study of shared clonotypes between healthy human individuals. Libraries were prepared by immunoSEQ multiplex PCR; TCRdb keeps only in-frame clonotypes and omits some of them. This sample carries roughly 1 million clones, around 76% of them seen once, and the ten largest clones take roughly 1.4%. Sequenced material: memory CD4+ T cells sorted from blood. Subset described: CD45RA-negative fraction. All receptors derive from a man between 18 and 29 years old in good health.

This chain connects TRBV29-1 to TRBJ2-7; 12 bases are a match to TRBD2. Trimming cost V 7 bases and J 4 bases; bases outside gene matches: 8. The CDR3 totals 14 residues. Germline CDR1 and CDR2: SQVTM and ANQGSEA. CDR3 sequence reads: CSARTSGERYEQYF. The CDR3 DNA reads TGCAGCGCTCGGACTAGCGGGGAAAGGTACGAGCAGTACTTC.

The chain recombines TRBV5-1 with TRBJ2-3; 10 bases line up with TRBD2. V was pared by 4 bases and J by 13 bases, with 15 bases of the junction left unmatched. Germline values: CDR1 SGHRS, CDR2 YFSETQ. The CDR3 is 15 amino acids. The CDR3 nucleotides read TGCGCCAGCAGCCCAACAGGACTAGCGGAGTGGGGAGAGTATTTT. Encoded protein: CASSPTGLAEWGEYF.

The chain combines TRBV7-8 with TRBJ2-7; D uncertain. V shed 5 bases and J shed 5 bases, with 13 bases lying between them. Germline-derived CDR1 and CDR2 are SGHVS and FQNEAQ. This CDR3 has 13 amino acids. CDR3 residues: CASSLGAVDEQYF. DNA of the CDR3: TGTGCCAGCAGCCTTGGCGCCGTAGACGAGCAGTACTTC.

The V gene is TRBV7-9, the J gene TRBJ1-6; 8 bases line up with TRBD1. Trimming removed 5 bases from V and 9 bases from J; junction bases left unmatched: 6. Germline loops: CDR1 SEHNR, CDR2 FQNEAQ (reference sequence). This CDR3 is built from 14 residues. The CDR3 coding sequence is TGTGCCAGCAGCCCGGGGACAGGCACTTCACCCCTCCACTTT. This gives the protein CASSPGTGTSPLHF.

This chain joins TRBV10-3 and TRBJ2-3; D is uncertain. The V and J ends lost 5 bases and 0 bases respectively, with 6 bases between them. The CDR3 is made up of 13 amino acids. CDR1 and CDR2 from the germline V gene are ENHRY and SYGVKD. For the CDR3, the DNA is TGTGCCATCAGTTCTTCTAGCACAGATACGCAGTATTTT. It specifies CAISSSSTDTQYF.

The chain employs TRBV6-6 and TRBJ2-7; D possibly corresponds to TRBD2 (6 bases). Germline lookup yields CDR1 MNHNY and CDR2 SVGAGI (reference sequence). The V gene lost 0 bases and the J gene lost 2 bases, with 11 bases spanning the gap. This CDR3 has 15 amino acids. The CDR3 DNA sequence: TGTGCCAGCAGTTACTCTGGCGGGATGGCCTACGAGCAGTACTTC. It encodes CASSYSGGMAYEQYF.

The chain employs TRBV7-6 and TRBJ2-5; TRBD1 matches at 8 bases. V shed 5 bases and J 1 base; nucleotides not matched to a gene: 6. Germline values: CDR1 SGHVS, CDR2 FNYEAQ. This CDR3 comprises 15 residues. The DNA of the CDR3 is TGTGCCAGCAGCCCGACAGGGGCCGCCCAAGAGACCCAGTACTTC. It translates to CASSPTGAAQETQYF.

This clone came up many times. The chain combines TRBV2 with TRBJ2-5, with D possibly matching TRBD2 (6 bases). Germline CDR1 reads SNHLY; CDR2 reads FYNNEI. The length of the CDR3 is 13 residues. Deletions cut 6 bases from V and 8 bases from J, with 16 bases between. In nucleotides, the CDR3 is TGTGCCAGCAGCCCGGGAGCGGCGGGCACCCAGTACTTC. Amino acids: CASSPGAAGTQYF.

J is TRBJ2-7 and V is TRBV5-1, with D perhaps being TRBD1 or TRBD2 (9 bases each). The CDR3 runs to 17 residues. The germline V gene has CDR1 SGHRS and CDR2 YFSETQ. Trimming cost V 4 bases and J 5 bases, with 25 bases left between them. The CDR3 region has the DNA TGCGCCAGCAGCCCGGGACAGGGCGGCGGGAGGGCCCACGAGCAGTACTTC. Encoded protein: CASSPGQGGGRAHEQYF. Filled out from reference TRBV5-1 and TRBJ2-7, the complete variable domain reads KAGVTQTPRYLIKTRGQQVTLSCSPISGHRSVSWYQQTPGQGLQFLFEYFSETQRNKGNFPGRFSGRQFSNSRSEMNVSTLELGDSALYLCASSPGQGGGRAHEQYFGPGTRLTVT.